These 22 T cell receptor beta chains originate from one sample sequenced in a study of blood T cell repertoires in COVID-19. Sequenced by immunoSEQ multiplex PCR; TCRdb stores in-frame clones only, minus some. This sample has about 83,000 clones; roughly 90% occur once, and the top ten carry more than 15%. Sequencing was carried out using peripheral blood. The receptors stem from a woman older than 75 with active or convalescent COVID-19.

This clone was recorded once. The CDR3: CATSDSGTGFETQYF. DNA of the CDR3: TGTGCCACCAGTGACTCCGGGACAGGGTTTGAGACCCAGTACTTC. The rearrangement uses TRBV24-1 and TRBJ2-5, with 9 bases aligning to TRBD1. The J segment lost 5 bases and the V segment lost 4 bases, leaving 7 bases of the junction unmatched. The CDR3 consists of 15 residues. From germline, CDR1 is KGHDR and CDR2 SFDVKD.

CDR3 coding DNA: TGTGCCAGCTCACCAGAGGAAAGCTATGGCTACACCTTC. Residues: CASSPEESYGYTF. The J gene is TRBJ1-2, the V gene TRBV18; D gene uncertain. CDR3 length equals 13 residues. Germline CDR1 reads KGHSH; CDR2 reads LQKENI. The ends were cut back, 2 bases at V and 4 bases at J, with 8 bases in the middle.

V gene TRBV7-9 combines with J gene TRBJ2-5; 9 bases map to TRBD2. The CDR3 contains 15 residues. The V and J ends lost 5 bases and 4 bases, in that order; junction bases with no gene match: 8. CDR1 is SEHNR and CDR2 is FQNEAQ in the germline V gene (reference sequence). CDR3 DNA: TGTGCCAGCAGCCGTAGCGGGGGCCTGTTAGAGACCCAGTACTTC. As protein: CASSRSGGLLETQYF.

This clone was detected a few times. The chain uses TRBV30 and TRBJ1-5; no clear D gene. The V gene's germline CDR1 is GTSNPN and CDR2 SVGIG (reference sequence). Trimming stripped 1 base from V and 0 bases from J, with 7 bases between. The CDR3 contains 14 residues. This CDR3 reads CAWSGVYSNQPQHF. The CDR3 bases are TGTGCCTGGAGTGGCGTTTATAGCAATCAGCCCCAGCATTTT.

The chain recombines TRBV27 with TRBJ2-4; no definite D call. The CDR3 covers 15 residues. The germline V and J ends were trimmed by 7 bases and 4 bases, with 17 bases remaining between them. Germline V gene data show CDR1 as MNHEY and CDR2 as SMNVEV (reference sequence). The CDR3, as DNA: TGTGCCAGCATGGGCCTCGGCCCCGGAAAAAACATTCAGTACTTC. Its protein is CASMGLGPGKNIQYF.

This clone appeared once. The chain joins TRBV7-6 to TRBJ2-7, with D perhaps TRBD1 (6 bases). CDR3 length equals 16 residues. V was cut by 5 bases and J by 0 bases, with 17 bases left in between. Per germline, CDR1 SGHVS and CDR2 FNYEAQ. The CDR3 DNA sequence: TGTGCCAGCAGCCCAAATGACAGGTTTGGCTCCTACGAGCAGTACTTC. Translating it yields CASSPNDRFGSYEQYF.

The V call is TRBV6-2 or TRBV6-3, the J call TRBJ2-7; 7 bases are shared with TRBD1. The CDR3 has 17 amino acids. The germline CDR1 and CDR2 sequences are MNHEY and SVGEGT. The trim removed 2 bases at V and 0 bases at J, leaving 10 bases unmatched. The CDR3 bases are TGTGCCAGCAGTTACCACAGGGGAATGAGTACCTCCTACGAGCAGTACTTC. It translates to CASSYHRGMSTSYEQYF.

CDR3 sequence (DNA): TGTGCCAGCAGTTTAGGCCCCGGTGGACAAGTTTATAGCAATCAGCCCCAGCATTTT. Encoded protein: CASSLGPGGQVYSNQPQHF. The V and J genes are TRBV28 and TRBJ1-5, with D perhaps matching TRBD1 (5 bases). Germline loops: CDR1 MDHEN, CDR2 SYDVKM. CDR3 length equals 19 residues. Between the trimmed V and J ends, which lost 2 bases and 0 bases, there was a span of 20 bases.

The rearrangement joins TRBV5-5 to TRBJ2-7; tentatively, D is TRBD1 (5 bases). Germline V gene data show CDR1 as SGHKS and CDR2 as YYEKEE (reference sequence). V was clipped by 1 base and J by 5 bases, with 16 bases between them. The CDR3 is made up of 15 amino acids. This CDR3 is CASSLRGGPANEQYF. In nucleotides, the CDR3 is TGTGCCAGCAGCTTGAGGGGCGGACCCGCCAACGAGCAGTACTTC.

The chain joins TRBV9 to TRBJ2-4; a possible D gene is TRBD1 (6 bases). The ends were cut back, 2 bases at V and 0 bases at J, with 9 bases in the middle. CDR1 and CDR2 from the germline V gene are SGDLS and YYNGEE. This CDR3 is built from 15 residues. DNA of the CDR3: TGTGCCAGCAGCGTTGCAGGGGTAGCCAAAAACATTCAGTACTTC. This gives the protein CASSVAGVAKNIQYF.

This clone came up once. The chain couples TRBV5-1 to TRBJ1-5, with 7 bases that match TRBD1. Germline V gene data show CDR1 as SGHRS and CDR2 as YFSETQ. V shed 4 bases, J shed 4 bases, and the junction held 5 bases outside the gene matches. This CDR3 is built from 14 residues. CDR3 nucleotides: TGCGCCAGCAGCACAGGACAGGTTAATCAGCCCCAGCATTTT. Translation: CASSTGQVNQPQHF.

The V and J genes are TRBV10-1 and TRBJ2-1, with 8 bases matching TRBD2. The CDR3 extends over 14 amino acids. V lost 5 bases to trimming and J lost 0 bases; unmatched junction nucleotides: 0. CDR1 and CDR2 (germline): WNHNN, SYGVQD (reference sequence). The CDR3 protein is CASSSGGSYNEQFF. CDR3 sequence (DNA): TGCGCCAGCAGTAGCGGGGGCTCCTACAATGAGCAGTTCTTC.

This rearrangement joins TRBV10-3 to TRBJ2-7, with 9 bases lining up with TRBD1. V lost 4 bases to trimming and J lost 3 bases; unmatched junction nucleotides: 4. Germline V gene sequence: CDR1 ENHRY, CDR2 SYGVKD. CDR3 length: 14 residues. The CDR3 DNA sequence: TGTGCCATCAGTGTTGGACAGGGGATCTACGAGCAGTACTTC. Protein sequence: CAISVGQGIYEQYF.

The rearrangement links TRBV7-3 to TRBJ1-5; no reliable D call. Germline V gene lookup returns CDR1 SGHTA and CDR2 FQGTGA. The CDR3 sequence is 15 residues long. Deletions cut 1 base from V and 0 bases from J, with 7 bases between. CDR3 loop: CASSLKEGSNQPQHF. CDR3 nucleotide sequence: TGTGCCAGCAGCTTAAAGGAGGGTAGCAATCAGCCCCAGCATTTT.

The J gene is TRBJ2-5, the V gene TRBV7-2; 8 bases are a match to TRBD2. J lost 4 bases, V lost 0 bases, and 7 bases had no gene match. This CDR3 contains 16 residues. CDR1 is SGHTA, CDR2 FQGNSA, per germline. CDR3 loop: CASSLAGAGGLETQYF. CDR3 coding DNA: TGTGCCAGCAGCTTAGCCGGGGCGGGGGGCTTAGAGACCCAGTACTTC.

The chain joins TRBV27 to TRBJ2-7; no reliable D call. Trimming shortened V by 6 bases and J by 3 bases, and 6 bases separated the two germline ends. The CDR3 runs 11 residues. Germline V gene data show CDR1 as MNHEY and CDR2 as SMNVEV (reference sequence). The CDR3 bases are TGTGCCAGCAGCCAGAACTACGAGCAGTACTTC. It is translated as CASSQNYEQYF.

This rearrangement joins TRBV28 to TRBJ2-7, with D possibly matching TRBD2 (6 bases). This CDR3 is 14 amino acids long. Trimming stripped 5 bases from V and 6 bases from J, with 17 bases between. Germline assignment: CDR1 MDHEN and CDR2 SYDVKM. The CDR3 reads CASSISGGDREQYF. The CDR3 region has the DNA TGTGCCAGCAGTATCTCCGGAGGGGACCGCGAGCAGTACTTC.

The rearrangement joins TRBV7-9 to TRBJ1-5; 10 bases align to TRBD1. J lost 2 bases, V lost 5 bases, and 12 bases had no gene match. The V gene's germline CDR1 is SEHNR and CDR2 FQNEAQ (reference sequence). The CDR3 is 18 residues long. The CDR3 is CASSHEGLGTGGNQPQHF. The CDR3 nucleotides read TGTGCCAGCAGCCACGAGGGCCTCGGGACAGGGGGCAATCAGCCCCAGCATTTT.

This chain uses TRBV6-1 with TRBJ2-5; 11 nucleotides match TRBD2. V gave up 3 bases and J gave up 4 bases; unmatched junction bases: 7. The CDR3 runs to 16 residues. Germline CDR1 MNHNS, CDR2 SASEGT. In DNA, the CDR3 is TGTGCCAGCAGTGATTCCCTAGCGGGGGGTAGAGAGACCCAGTACTTC. Translation: CASSDSLAGGRETQYF.

This chain uses TRBV24-1 with TRBJ1-5; 7 bases agree with TRBD1. Germline V gene sequence: CDR1 KGHDR, CDR2 SFDVKD. Trimming cost V 4 bases and J 6 bases; bases outside gene matches: 8. CDR3 length: 15 amino acids. The CDR3 protein is CATSDPDRVGQPQHF. The CDR3 bases are TGTGCCACCAGTGACCCCGACAGGGTCGGTCAGCCCCAGCATTTT.

The V call is TRBV5-4, the J call TRBJ1-2; D is unclear. Germline CDR1 SGHNT, CDR2 YYREEE (reference sequence). V was clipped by 0 bases and J by 8 bases, with 17 bases between them. The CDR3 contains 15 residues. CDR3 bases: TGTGCCAGCAGCTTGGCCGGGGTGCCCTCGGGGGGCTACACCTTC. It encodes CASSLAGVPSGGYTF.

The J gene is TRBJ1-6, the V gene TRBV9, with D perhaps matching TRBD1 (5 bases). Germline lookup yields CDR1 SGDLS and CDR2 YYNGEE. V lost 4 bases to trimming and J lost 9 bases, with 20 bases between them. The length of the CDR3 is 16 residues. DNA of the CDR3: TGTGCCAGCAGCCGGACCTCGGGAGGCGGGGGTTCACCCCTCCACTTT. Protein sequence: CASSRTSGGGGSPLHF. Filled out from reference TRBV9 and TRBJ1-6, the complete variable domain reads DSGVTQTPKHLITATGQRVTLRCSPRSGDLSVYWYQQSLDQGLQFLIQYYNGEERAKGNILERFSAQQFPDLHSELNLSSLELGDSALYFCASSRTSGGGGSPLHFGNGTRLTVT.